A selection of T cell receptor beta chains follows, all from one sample in a study of T-cell reconstitution after alpha-beta-depleted transplantation in children. TCRdb called the PCR reads again in MiXCR, with one record for every CDR3 protein. The repertoire holds about 350,000 distinct CDR3 sequences, 15% to 20% seen once, with around 43% in the top ten. Sequencing was performed on PBMCs, mostly from graft donor cells, taken 360 days after TCRalphabeta/CD19-depleted stem cell transplant. These receptors all come from a male patient aged 2-10 years who had a stem cell transplant for acute lymphoblastic leukemia, so the T cells may come from the graft donor. Each CDR3 is given with its conserved first and last residue. Fields, in order: D gene, J gene, V gene, clone size, CDR3 protein, CDR3 DNA. D genes are given only for firm matches. Clone sizes are given selectively: once, few, many, or a class where the clone is expanded.

d_gene: -
j_gene: TRBJ1-5
v_gene: TRBV28
abundance: few
CDR3aa: CASIPRGNQPQHF
CDR3nt: TGTGCCAGCATCCCTCGGGGGAATCAGCCCCAGCATTTT

d_gene: -
j_gene: TRBJ2-5
v_gene: TRBV28
abundance: -
CDR3aa: CASSPGQKETQYF
CDR3nt: TGTGCCAGCAGTCCCGGACAGAAAGAGACCCAGTACTTC

d_gene: -
j_gene: TRBJ2-7
v_gene: TRBV7-6
abundance: -
CDR3aa: CASSPGLGLYEQYF
CDR3nt: TGTGCCAGCAGCCCCGGACTGGGGCTCTACGAGCAGTACTTC

d_gene: -
j_gene: TRBJ2-1
v_gene: TRBV7-9
abundance: many
CDR3aa: CASSLDRGSYNEQFF
CDR3nt: TGTGCCAGCAGCTTAGATAGAGGGTCCTACAATGAGCAGTTCTTC

d_gene: TRBD1
j_gene: TRBJ2-5
v_gene: TRBV27
abundance: few
CDR3aa: CASRRQGRETQYF
CDR3nt: TGTGCCAGCAGACGACAGGGTAGAGAGACCCAGTACTTC

d_gene: -
j_gene: TRBJ2-5
v_gene: TRBV20-1
abundance: few
CDR3aa: CSARQSPWETQYF
CDR3nt: TGCAGTGCTAGACAGAGCCCTTGGGAGACCCAGTACTTC

d_gene: -
j_gene: TRBJ2-7
v_gene: TRBV7-2
abundance: -
CDR3aa: CASSRGRYEQYF
CDR3nt: TGTGCCAGCAGCCGTGGGAGGTACGAGCAGTACTTC

d_gene: -
j_gene: TRBJ2-3
v_gene: TRBV12-3/TRBV12-4
abundance: few
CDR3aa: CASSLGSTTTDTQYF
CDR3nt: TGTGCCAGCAGTCTGGGATCTACAACAACTGATACGCAGTATTTT

d_gene: TRBD2
j_gene: TRBJ2-3
v_gene: TRBV28
abundance: -
CDR3aa: CASSLSLAGGTDTQYF
CDR3nt: TGTGCCAGCAGTTTATCGCTAGCGGGTGGTACAGATACGCAGTATTTT

d_gene: TRBD2
j_gene: TRBJ2-1
v_gene: TRBV5-1
abundance: few
CDR3aa: CASSLGPRGGNNEQFF
CDR3nt: TGCGCCAGCAGCTTGGGGCCCCGGGGGGGAAACAATGAGCAGTTCTTC

d_gene: -
j_gene: TRBJ2-5
v_gene: TRBV5-1
abundance: -
CDR3aa: CASRETGQETQYF
CDR3nt: TGCGCCAGCAGGGAGACAGGTCAAGAGACCCAGTACTTC

d_gene: -
j_gene: TRBJ2-4
v_gene: TRBV4-2
abundance: many
CDR3aa: CASSQEWSRAKNIQYF
CDR3nt: TGTGCCAGCAGCCAAGAATGGAGCAGGGCCAAAAACATTCAGTACTTC

d_gene: -
j_gene: TRBJ2-3
v_gene: TRBV4-3
abundance: -
CDR3aa: CASSRGSTGITDTQYF
CDR3nt: TGCGCCAGCAGCCGAGGGTCGACAGGTATAACAGATACGCAGTATTTT

d_gene: -
j_gene: TRBJ1-4
v_gene: TRBV20-1
abundance: -
CDR3aa: CSARGRRFDEKLFF
CDR3nt: TGCAGTGCTAGGGGGAGACGGTTTGATGAAAAACTGTTTTTT

d_gene: -
j_gene: TRBJ2-3
v_gene: TRBV6-1
abundance: -
CDR3aa: CASSQLPRDTQYF
CDR3nt: TGTGCCAGCAGTCAACTCCCGCGGGATACGCAGTATTTT

d_gene: -
j_gene: TRBJ1-1
v_gene: TRBV20-1
abundance: few
CDR3aa: CSARDPWGNTEAFF
CDR3nt: TGCAGTGCTAGAGACCCGTGGGGTAACACTGAAGCTTTCTTT

d_gene: TRBD2
j_gene: TRBJ2-7
v_gene: TRBV28
abundance: many
CDR3aa: CASSPRLLAGVFGVYEQYF
CDR3nt: TGTGCCAGCAGTCCCCGTCTCCTAGCGGGAGTGTTTGGGGTCTACGAGCAGTACTTC

d_gene: TRBD2
j_gene: TRBJ2-1
v_gene: TRBV25-1
abundance: few
CDR3aa: CASSDLSGVWNEQFF
CDR3nt: TGTGCCAGCAGTGACCTTAGCGGGGTCTGGAATGAGCAGTTCTTC

d_gene: -
j_gene: TRBJ2-1
v_gene: TRBV6-2/TRBV6-3
abundance: -
CDR3aa: CASSYAQGEQFF
CDR3nt: TGTGCCAGCAGTTATGCTCAGGGAGAGCAGTTCTTC

d_gene: -
j_gene: TRBJ2-7
v_gene: TRBV5-1
abundance: many
CDR3aa: CASSRAASYEQYF
CDR3nt: TGCGCCAGCAGCCGGGCGGCCTCCTACGAGCAGTACTTC

d_gene: -
j_gene: TRBJ1-3
v_gene: TRBV7-6
abundance: -
CDR3aa: CASSPMTAASGNTIYF
CDR3nt: TGTGCCAGCAGCCCGATGACGGCCGCCTCTGGAAACACCATATATTTT

d_gene: -
j_gene: TRBJ1-1
v_gene: TRBV2
abundance: -
CDR3aa: CATGTVRNTEAFF
CDR3nt: TGTGCCACCGGGACCGTTCGGAACACTGAAGCTTTCTTT

d_gene: -
j_gene: TRBJ2-7
v_gene: TRBV12-3/TRBV12-4
abundance: many
CDR3aa: CASSLSGGYEQYF
CDR3nt: TGTGCCAGCAGTTTAAGCGGAGGGTACGAGCAGTACTTC

d_gene: TRBD1
j_gene: TRBJ1-5
v_gene: TRBV6-1
abundance: -
CDR3aa: CASSRTGQGGSGNQPQHF
CDR3nt: TGTGCCAGCAGTCGAACCGGACAGGGAGGGTCGGGCAATCAGCCCCAGCATTTT

d_gene: TRBD2
j_gene: TRBJ2-5
v_gene: TRBV7-9
abundance: few
CDR3aa: CASSLSGSLQETQYF
CDR3nt: TGTGCCAGCAGTCTCAGCGGGAGCCTGCAAGAGACCCAGTACTTC

d_gene: TRBD1
j_gene: TRBJ1-1
v_gene: TRBV12-3/TRBV12-4
abundance: few
CDR3aa: CASSTTTGWGTEAFF
CDR3nt: TGTGCCAGCAGTACAACGACAGGGTGGGGTACGGAAGCTTTCTTT

d_gene: -
j_gene: TRBJ2-7
v_gene: TRBV12-3/TRBV12-4
abundance: few
CDR3aa: CASSLQGRRMRDF
CDR3nt: TGTGCCAGCAGTTTACAGGGACGAAGGATGAGGGACTTC

d_gene: -
j_gene: TRBJ2-1
v_gene: TRBV7-9
abundance: -
CDR3aa: CASSYPGLPFF
CDR3nt: TGTGCCAGCAGCTACCCGGGGCTTCCGTTCTTC

d_gene: TRBD1
j_gene: TRBJ1-1
v_gene: TRBV14
abundance: few
CDR3aa: CASSHLTGAGFNTEAFF
CDR3nt: TGTGCCAGCAGCCACCTGACAGGGGCCGGATTTAACACTGAAGCTTTCTTT

d_gene: TRBD2
j_gene: TRBJ2-3
v_gene: TRBV4-3
abundance: few
CDR3aa: CASSQAGVGLAGSSTDTQYF
CDR3nt: TGCGCCAGCAGCCAAGCCGGGGTAGGGCTAGCGGGCTCTAGCACAGATACGCAGTATTTT

d_gene: TRBD2
j_gene: TRBJ2-7
v_gene: TRBV20-1
abundance: -
CDR3aa: CSARDPMTSGPSYEQYF
CDR3nt: TGCAGTGCTAGAGATCCAATGACTAGCGGGCCCTCCTACGAGCAGTACTTC

d_gene: -
j_gene: TRBJ2-3
v_gene: TRBV28
abundance: few
CDR3aa: CASSPVSTSTDTQYF
CDR3nt: TGTGCCAGCAGCCCTGTAAGCACTAGCACAGATACGCAGTATTTT

d_gene: -
j_gene: TRBJ1-2
v_gene: TRBV4-3
abundance: few
CDR3aa: CASSHDSLANYGYTF
CDR3nt: TGCGCCAGCAGCCATGACAGTTTAGCTAACTATGGCTACACCTTC

d_gene: -
j_gene: TRBJ2-7
v_gene: TRBV6-2/TRBV6-3
abundance: -
CDR3aa: CASSQDGIYEQYF
CDR3nt: TGTGCCAGCAGCCAGGACGGCATATACGAGCAGTACTTC